Below, 2 T cell receptor beta chains from the same sample are listed, as sequenced in a study of cytomegalovirus exposure and HLA in healthy donors. In the PCR, 60 Vbeta and 13 Jbeta primers were used. The table came from immunoSEQ multiplex PCR; TCRdb's copy has only in-frame clones and leaves some out. The data contain 200,000 or so clones, 70% to 80% of them seen just once; the ten biggest clones take up roughly 3%. Specimen: PBMCs. These TCRs come from a woman in her twenties or thirties in good health and CMV-seronegative.

The CDR3 DNA follows: TGTGCCAGCAGCAGTCAGGAGAACACTGAAGCTTTCTTT. Amino acid sequence: CASSSQENTEAFF. The rearrangement uses TRBV21-1 and TRBJ1-1; TRBD1 is taken as the D call from the table, unchecked against the DNA. TRBV21-1 is deemed a pseudogene. This CDR3 contains 13 residues.

This clone has just a few counts. The V and J genes are TRBV4-2 and TRBJ2-1; D might be TRBD2 (6 bases). Germline assignment: CDR1 LGHNA and CDR2 YNFKEQ. The CDR3 spans 15 residues. Trimming shortened V by 4 bases and J by 8 bases, and 18 bases separated the two germline ends. The CDR3 here is CASSPLASGGDEQFF. CDR3 coding DNA: TGTGCCAGCAGCCCCCTTGCAAGCGGCGGGGATGAGCAGTTCTTC.